The 5 T cell receptor beta chains in this list originate from one sample, sequenced in a study of cytomegalovirus exposure and HLA in healthy donors. Researchers ran the PCR with 60 Vbeta and 13 Jbeta primers. The table came from immunoSEQ multiplex PCR; TCRdb's copy has only in-frame clones and leaves some out. This table has approximately 100,000 clones, under 85% appearing once. The specimen was PBMCs. These TCRs come from a man aged 35 to 55 in good health and CMV-seronegative.

V is TRBV2 and J is TRBJ1-1; 7 bases are shared with TRBD1. With V trimmed by 1 base and J by 4 bases, 3 bases remained unmatched. Germline CDR1 SNHLY, CDR2 FYNNEI. The CDR3 extends over 14 amino acids. The CDR3 sequence is CASSEEQGVTEAFF. CDR3 bases: TGTGCCAGCAGTGAAGAGCAGGGGGTCACTGAAGCTTTCTTT.

This sequence joins TRBV12-5 and TRBJ2-5, with TRBD1 matching 9 bases. J lost 5 bases, V lost 4 bases, and 5 bases had no gene match. Looked up from germline, CDR1 is LGHNT and CDR2 is FRNRAP. CDR3 size: 14 residues. CDR3 protein: CASGSGTGTETQYF. The CDR3 coding sequence is TGTGCTAGTGGTTCCGGGACAGGGACTGAGACCCAGTACTTC.

The chain links TRBV5-3 to TRBJ1-2; D perhaps matches TRBD1 (6 bases). TRBV5-3 is filed as an ORF, its function uncertain. The CDR3 runs to 14 residues. V shed 2 bases and J shed 9 bases, with 17 bases lying between them. CDR3 bases: TGTGCCAGAAGCTTACCCGGGACACCATATCGCTACACCTTC. Amino acids: CARSLPGTPYRYTF.

The rearrangement links TRBV2 to TRBJ2-7; D call uncertain. Per the germline V gene, CDR1 is SNHLY and CDR2 is FYNNEI. Trimming left V 6 bases short and J 3 bases short, with 6 bases between. This CDR3 is 11 amino acids long. The CDR3 sequence: CASRFDYEQYV. CDR3 DNA: TGTGCCAGCAGATTCGACTACGAGCAGTACGTC.

The rearrangement uses TRBV6-1 and TRBJ1-2; 9 bases match TRBD1. CDR1 and CDR2 (germline): MNHNS, SASEGT. This CDR3 comprises 16 residues. J gave up 1 base and V 2 bases, and 5 bases lay outside the gene matches. CDR3 amino acids: CASSERDRALNYGYTF. The CDR3 DNA is TGTGCCAGCAGTGAAAGGGACAGGGCGCTTAACTATGGCTACACCTTC.